The entry below gives a single TCR beta chain sequence along with its context. Its antigen is undetermined. This sample is part of a study of cytomegalovirus exposure and HLA in healthy donors. V trimming: 8 bases; J trimming: 3 bases; junction bases outside the gene matches: 4. From germline, CDR1 is ENHRY and CDR2 SYGVKD. CDR3 size: 14 residues. Amplification used 60 Vbeta primers and 13 Jbeta primers. Clones were sequenced by immunoSEQ multiplex PCR, and TCRdb holds only the in-frame ones, with some missing. The table records 150,000 to 200,000 clones, more than 60% of them present only once. Study observations and caveats: It was reportedly the case that the classifier diagnosed cytomegalovirus status with high specificity and sensitivity. CMV serostatus was the sole immune exposure information available.

What was sequenced was PBMCs. The sequence was obtained from a woman aged 40 to 50 in good health and CMV-seropositive. The genes are TRBV10-3 and TRBJ2-6; 7 positions match TRBD1. CDR3 DNA: TGTGCCATCGGCACAGGGGATGGGGCCAACGTCCTGACTTTC. Protein product: CAIGTGDGANVLTF.